One sample yielded the 18 T cell receptor beta chains listed below, sequenced in a study of T-cell reconstitution after alpha-beta-depleted transplantation in children. Unique molecular identifiers tagged the TCRbeta library. MiXCR, run by TCRdb on the PCR reads, gives a single entry per CDR3 protein. The data show 6,500 to 9,000 distinct CDR3 sequences, about 16% seen once. The sample was PBMCs, mostly from graft donor cells, taken 60 days after TCRalphabeta/CD19-depleted stem cell transplant. These receptors were collected from a girl less than two years old who had a stem cell transplant for combined immunodeficiency, so the T cells may come from the graft donor.

This clonotype was seen a few times. The gene calls are TRBV4-2 and TRBJ2-1; 8 nucleotides line up with TRBD2. V shed 1 base, J shed 15 bases, and the junction held 20 bases outside the gene matches. The CDR3 contains 17 residues. The V gene's germline CDR1 is LGHNA and CDR2 YNFKEQ. The CDR3 DNA reads TGTGCCAGCAGCCAAGGGTGGTTGGTCTCGGGGGGGCGAACGGTGTTCTTC. Translation: CASSQGWLVSGGRTVFF.

At least ten counts were recorded for this clonotype. The V and J genes are TRBV20-1 and TRBJ1-1; 7 nucleotides line up with TRBD1. The germline gives CDR1 DFQATT, CDR2 SNEGSKA (reference sequence). The CDR3 covers 14 residues. CDR3 sequence: CSPKGDSGNTEAFF. CDR3 coding DNA: TGCAGCCCAAAGGGGGACAGCGGGAACACTGAAGCTTTCTTT.

This clonotype was observed a handful of times. This sequence may be a read error, since a much larger clone differs from it by one base. The chain uses TRBV2 and TRBJ2-7, with 9 bases matching TRBD2. The CDR3 loop spans 16 amino acids. V lost 7 bases and J lost 5; bases outside the gene matches: 15. Germline lookup yields CDR1 SNHLY and CDR2 FYNNEI. Written as DNA, the CDR3 is TGTGCCAGCAATGACCCCCTAGCGGGACGCCTGGACGAGCAGTACTTC. Its protein is CASNDPLAGRLDEQYF.

This clonotype turned up a few times. The gene calls are TRBV12-5 and TRBJ2-2; TRBD2 is a possible D gene (5 bases). Germline assignment: CDR1 LGHNT and CDR2 FRNRAP. The CDR3 runs to 16 residues. The V end lost 0 bases, the J end lost 3 bases, and 11 bases lay between the germline ends. CDR3 DNA: TGTGCTAGTGGTTTGGTACGGGGATCGGACACCGGGGAGCTGTTTTTT. Translating it yields CASGLVRGSDTGELFF.

This clonotype was picked up many times. The chain couples TRBV20-1 to TRBJ2-7, with 7 bases lining up with TRBD2. The trim removed 8 bases at V and 4 bases at J, leaving 8 bases unmatched. Germline V lookup: CDR1 DFQATT, CDR2 SNEGSKA (reference sequence). CDR3 length equals 12 residues. The CDR3 sequence: CSTRVGGYEQYF. CDR3 nucleotide sequence: TGCAGTACCAGGGTCGGGGGGTACGAGCAGTACTTC.

The rearrangement uses TRBV2 and TRBJ2-1; 10 positions match TRBD2. CDR1 is SNHLY and CDR2 is FYNNEI in the germline V gene. This CDR3 comprises 15 residues. Trimming at V came to 3 bases and at J to 6 bases, leaving 5 bases not matched to a gene. CDR3: CASSEELAGGNEQFF. The CDR3 coding sequence is TGTGCCAGCAGTGAGGAGTTAGCGGGAGGCAATGAGCAGTTCTTC.

The chain combines TRBV7-9 with TRBJ2-5; maybe TRBD1 (5 bases). The CDR3 has 12 residues. V was pared by 8 bases and J by 5 bases, with 12 bases between. The germline gives CDR1 SEHNR, CDR2 FQNEAQ (reference sequence). The CDR3 coding sequence is TGTGCCAGCGGGGCAGCCTGGGAGACCCAGTACTTC. Amino acids: CASGAAWETQYF.

This clonotype was counted between two and nine times. The V and J genes are TRBV7-9 and TRBJ2-7, with D uncertain. The CDR3 consists of 12 residues. V was cut by 4 bases and J by 2 bases, with 6 bases left in between. Germline CDR1 reads SEHNR; CDR2 reads FQNEAQ (reference sequence). The CDR3 DNA sequence: TGTGCCAGCAGCTCCCCCACCTACGAGCAGTACTTC. This encodes CASSSPTYEQYF.

This chain links TRBV6-5 with TRBJ1-6, with TRBD1 as a possible D gene (5 bases). Germline CDR1 reads MNHEY; CDR2 reads SVGAGI. The V end lost 5 bases, the J end lost 9 bases, and 8 bases lay between the germline ends. This CDR3 has 12 amino acids. The chain's CDR3 is CASSARGSPLHF. In nucleotides, the CDR3 is TGTGCCAGCAGTGCTAGGGGTTCACCCCTCCACTTT.

The gene calls are TRBV4-2 and TRBJ1-2; D may be TRBD1 (5 bases). This CDR3 is 15 amino acids long. Germline CDR1 and CDR2: LGHNA and YNFKEQ. V lost 3 bases to trimming and J lost 4 bases, with 15 bases between them. Written as DNA, the CDR3 is TGTGCCAGCAGCCATTCCCAGGGAGAGGGCTATGGCTACACCTTC. Translated: CASSHSQGEGYGYTF.

This clonotype has a handful of counts. The chain links TRBV6-1 to TRBJ1-1; D gene uncertain. Germline CDR1 is MNHNS and CDR2 is SASEGT. The CDR3 extends over 14 amino acids. V was pared by 4 bases and J by 4 bases, with 13 bases between. The CDR3 bases are TGTGCCAGCAGTGCGCTTTGGGTAGGCACTGAAGCTTTCTTT. This encodes CASSALWVGTEAFF.

This clonotype was recorded many times. The chain employs TRBV12-3 or TRBV12-4 and TRBJ1-2; TRBD1 agrees at 8 bases. The V segment lost 0 bases and the J segment 5 bases; nucleotides outside the gene matches: 5. There are 15 residues in the CDR3. Written as DNA, the CDR3 is TGTGCCAGCAGTTTAGCACACAGGGGGACGTATGGCTACACCTTC. Its protein is CASSLAHRGTYGYTF.

The V and J genes are TRBV27 and TRBJ2-7; 8 bases fit TRBD1. J was trimmed by 1 base and V by 2 bases; bases with no gene match: 7. Germline V gene sequence: CDR1 MNHEY, CDR2 SMNVEV (reference sequence). This CDR3 has 16 residues. The CDR3 DNA reads TGTGCCAGCAGTTTAAGGGGGACAGGAGTGTCCTACGAGCAGTACTTC. As protein: CASSLRGTGVSYEQYF.

The chain links TRBV7-6 to TRBJ2-2, with unresolved D. The ends were cut back, 7 bases at V and 5 bases at J, with 11 bases in the middle. The V gene's germline CDR1 is SGHVS and CDR2 FNYEAQ. The CDR3 is made up of 13 amino acids. The CDR3 DNA is TGTGCCAGCACCAGGCATGGTACCGGGGAGCTGTTTTTT. This sequence encodes CASTRHGTGELFF.

This clonotype has a count of ten or more. The chain is built from TRBV6-2 or TRBV6-3 and TRBJ2-1; possible D gene TRBD2, 5 bases. Trimming took off 2 bases at V and 5 bases at J, with 13 bases between the two ends. This CDR3 comprises 15 residues. Germline V gene sequence: CDR1 MNHEY, CDR2 SVGEGT. DNA of the CDR3: TGTGCCAGCAGTTACCGCGGGCTACCCCACAATGAGCAGTTCTTC. Its protein product is CASSYRGLPHNEQFF.

The chain carries TRBV7-3 and TRBJ1-1; maybe TRBD1 (5 bases). CDR1 and CDR2 from the germline V gene are SGHTA and FQGTGA. CDR3 length: 14 residues. V was cut by 5 bases and J by 1 base, with 11 bases left in between. CDR3 coding DNA: TGTGCCAGCAGCCCCCAGGGACGGAACACTGAAGCTTTCTTT. This encodes CASSPQGRNTEAFF.

This clonotype was observed at least ten times. The rearrangement uses TRBV20-1 and TRBJ2-3; no firm D call. CDR3 length: 15 residues. Trimming cost V 6 bases and J 1 base, with 17 bases left between them. The V gene's germline CDR1 is DFQATT and CDR2 SNEGSKA (reference sequence). The CDR3 DNA is TGCAGTGCCCCCCCCGATAGGTACGGCACAGATACGCAGTATTTT. As protein: CSAPPDRYGTDTQYF.

This clonotype showed up just a few times. The rearrangement uses TRBV7-8 and TRBJ2-3; 8 bases align to TRBD2. The germline V gene encodes CDR1 SGHVS and CDR2 FQNEAQ. Trimming removed 0 bases from V and 5 bases from J; junction bases left unmatched: 1. The CDR3 consists of 14 residues. The CDR3 nucleotides are TGTGCCAGCAGCTTAGCGACTAGCGTAGATACGCAGTATTTT. This encodes CASSLATSVDTQYF.